These 20 T cell receptor beta chains originate from one sample sequenced in a study of graft-versus-host responses after intestinal transplantation. Antigens for these TCRs are unknown. Data came from immunoSEQ multiplex PCR; TCRdb stores just in-frame clones and leaves some out. This repertoire shows approximately 76,000 clones, 84% found once; its top ten account for approximately 0.39%. The input for sequencing was unstimulated CD4+ T cells sorted from spleen or lymph node cells, taken before transplant. The receptors shown here come from a human donor who was the organ donor for an intestinal transplant.

CDR3 bases: TGTGCCAGCAGTGAGGCCTTTCCTGGAGGTGGAAACACCATATATTTT. It encodes CASSEAFPGGGNTIYF. This chain connects TRBV6-1 to TRBJ1-3; D gene unclear. This CDR3 region has 16 residues. Germline CDR1 MNHNS, CDR2 SASEGT. Trimming took off 3 bases at V and 3 bases at J, with 15 bases between the two ends.

The chain carries TRBV25-1 and TRBJ1-5, with TRBD1 identical over 8 bases. This CDR3 has 15 amino acids. Trimming took 6 bases from V and 6 from J; bases not matched to a gene: 10. CDR1 is MGHDK, CDR2 SYGVNS, per germline. CDR3 nucleotides: TGTGCCAGCAGCCCTCAGACAGGGGCTGGTCAGCCCCAGCATTTT. It encodes CASSPQTGAGQPQHF.

The chain employs TRBV27 and TRBJ1-5; 8 nucleotides align to TRBD1. CDR1 MNHEY and CDR2 SMNVEV come from the germline V gene (reference sequence). The CDR3 is 17 residues long. The V segment lost 7 bases and the J segment 0 bases; nucleotides outside the gene matches: 11. The CDR3, as DNA: TGTGCCAGCAAGGGGACAGGACCATTTTATAGCAATCAGCCCCAGCATTTT. Residues: CASKGTGPFYSNQPQHF.

This clone was found a few times. The V call is TRBV7-2, the J call TRBJ2-6, with D hard to call. CDR1 and CDR2 from the germline V gene are SGHTA and FQGNSA. The CDR3 has 15 residues. Trimming cost V 2 bases and J 0 bases, with 5 bases left between them. CDR3 sequence (DNA): TGTGCCAGCAGCTTAAGGAGCTCTGGGGCCAACGTCCTGACTTTC. Translated, it gives CASSLRSSGANVLTF.

This clone appeared a single time. The rearrangement links TRBV4-1 to TRBJ1-2; no definite D call. V dropped 0 bases and J dropped 1 base, with 9 bases sitting between them. The CDR3 is 15 amino acids. CDR1 and CDR2 (germline): MGHRA, YSYEKL. For the CDR3, the DNA is TGCGCCAGCAGCCAAGATCGAGCGTTTAACTATGGCTACACCTTC. Translation gives CASSQDRAFNYGYTF.

The chain uses TRBV12-5 and TRBJ2-7, with D maybe TRBD1 (5 bases). CDR3 size: 16 residues. V was shortened by 2 bases and J by 1 base, with 15 bases between the two germline ends. Per germline, CDR1 LGHNT and CDR2 FRNRAP. The CDR3 loop is CASGLPTETPSYEQYV. CDR3 nucleotide sequence: TGTGCTAGTGGTTTGCCGACAGAGACCCCGTCCTACGAGCAGTACGTC.

The chain couples TRBV28 to TRBJ1-1; D remains unclear. CDR3 length: 12 residues. V dropped 6 bases and J dropped 0 bases, with 5 bases sitting between them. Germline CDR1 MDHEN, CDR2 SYDVKM. In DNA form, the CDR3 reads TGTGCCAGCAGATCGTTGAACACTGAAGCTTTCTTT. Protein sequence: CASRSLNTEAFF.

The rearrangement uses TRBV28 and TRBJ1-2; D remains unclear. The CDR3 runs to 14 residues. Trimming cost V 4 bases and J 6 bases, with 15 bases left between them. The germline V gene encodes CDR1 MDHEN and CDR2 SYDVKM. The CDR3 DNA sequence: TGTGCCAGCAGTTCCGCCCGCCAGGTACATGGCTACACCTTC. Protein: CASSSARQVHGYTF.

The rearrangement links TRBV7-2 to TRBJ2-2; 8 positions match TRBD1. Trimming removed 6 bases from V and 6 bases from J; junction bases left unmatched: 12. CDR3 length: 16 amino acids. The germline gives CDR1 SGHTA, CDR2 FQGNSA. The CDR3 coding sequence is TGTGCCAGCAGTTTCCAGGGGGCGTCTGTGGCCGGGGAGCTGTTTTTT. Protein: CASSFQGASVAGELFF.

V usage is TRBV2 and J usage is TRBJ2-5, with 7 bases identical to TRBD2. Losses at the gene ends were 6 bases for V and 3 bases for J; bases not matched to a gene: 4. Per germline, CDR1 SNHLY and CDR2 FYNNEI. The CDR3 runs 13 residues. The CDR3 DNA follows: TGTGCCAGCAGATCTGGGGGGGAAGAGACCCAGTACTTC. Amino acid sequence: CASRSGGEETQYF.

The genes are TRBV2 and TRBJ2-3, with D possibly being TRBD1 (5 bases). Germline V lookup: CDR1 SNHLY, CDR2 FYNNEI. This CDR3 has 14 amino acids. Trimming pared 5 bases from V and 4 bases from J, leaving 13 bases between. CDR3 amino acids: CASSSPDSPDTQYF. DNA of the CDR3: TGTGCCAGCAGTTCCCCTGACAGTCCAGATACGCAGTATTTT.

This rearrangement joins TRBV7-2 to TRBJ2-7; D is possibly TRBD2 (7 bases). The CDR3 length is 17 residues. V was cut by 2 bases and J by 3 bases, with 20 bases left in between. Per the germline V gene, CDR1 is SGHTA and CDR2 is FQGNSA. The CDR3 region is CASSLIGGGAIVYEQYV. The CDR3 DNA is TGTGCCAGCAGCTTAATTGGGGGGGGCGCGATTGTCTACGAGCAGTACGTC.

The gene calls are TRBV6-6 and TRBJ2-1, with 8 bases fitting TRBD1. Trimming cost V 2 bases and J 5 bases; bases outside gene matches: 5. Germline V CDR1 and CDR2: MNHNY, SVGAGI (reference sequence). The CDR3 covers 15 residues. The CDR3 loop reads CASSYPRGLDNEQFF. The CDR3, as DNA: TGTGCCAGCAGTTACCCCAGGGGGCTGGACAATGAGCAGTTCTTC.

This rearrangement joins TRBV7-2 to TRBJ2-5; possibly TRBD2 for D (5 bases). The CDR3 consists of 12 residues. The germline V gene encodes CDR1 SGHTA and CDR2 FQGNSA. V lost 2 bases, J lost 5 bases, and 6 bases lay in between. The CDR3 bases are TGTGCCAGCAGCTTAAGAGGGGAGACCCAGTACTTC. Encoded protein: CASSLRGETQYF.

In this sample, this clone turned up a few times. The V gene is TRBV14, the J gene TRBJ2-1, with D tentatively TRBD2 (6 bases). The CDR3 is 16 residues long. The V end lost 1 base, the J end lost 0 bases, and 10 bases lay between the germline ends. Looked up from germline, CDR1 is SGHDN and CDR2 is FVKESK. CDR3 in DNA: TGTGCCAGCAGCCAAGTAGGCGGGGCCTCCTACAATGAGCAGTTCTTC. Residues: CASSQVGGASYNEQFF.

The chain carries TRBV5-4 and TRBJ1-4; 8 bases map to TRBD1. The ends lost 3 bases at V and 8 bases at J; junction bases unmatched: 3. The CDR3 loop spans 13 amino acids. Germline values: CDR1 SGHNT, CDR2 YYREEE (reference sequence). CDR3 bases: TGTGCCAGCAGCTCTAGGACAGGGGAAAAACTGTTTTTT. Amino acid sequence: CASSSRTGEKLFF.

This clone was seen a single time. The chain recombines TRBV7-2 with TRBJ1-4, with a tentative D call TRBD1 (6 bases). V was clipped by 3 bases and J by 5 bases, with 13 bases between them. Germline CDR1 reads SGHTA; CDR2 reads FQGNSA. The CDR3 length is 15 residues. The CDR3 sequence is CASSFTGKENEKLFF. As DNA, the CDR3 is TGTGCCAGCAGCTTTACAGGGAAAGAAAATGAAAAACTGTTTTTT.

V gene TRBV30 combines with J gene TRBJ1-1, with unresolved D. Germline CDR1 reads GTSNPN; CDR2 reads SVGIG (reference sequence). V was pared by 3 bases and J by 6 bases, with 14 bases between. The CDR3 sequence is 13 residues long. CDR3 coding DNA: TGTGCCTGGAGCATCAGGTTGGTGTCTGAAGCTTTCTTT. Protein product: CAWSIRLVSEAFF.

V and J are TRBV12-5 and TRBJ1-3; maybe TRBD1 (6 bases). Germline loops: CDR1 LGHNT, CDR2 FRNRAP. The CDR3 runs to 17 residues. V gave up 3 bases and J gave up 0 bases, with 15 bases separating them. CDR3 nucleotide sequence: TGTGCTAGTGGTTTTCAACAGACAGGTCTCTCTGGAAACACCATATATTTT. This gives the protein CASGFQQTGLSGNTIYF.

This chain uses TRBV5-1 with TRBJ1-1; 9 bases align to TRBD1. This CDR3 region has 14 residues. V dropped 9 bases and J dropped 2; count of bases not matched to a gene: 8. Germline loops: CDR1 SGHRS, CDR2 YFSETQ. The CDR3 is CATKTTGGNTEAFF. CDR3 DNA sequence: TGCGCCACCAAGACGACAGGGGGAAACACTGAAGCTTTCTTT.